Each of the 4 T cell receptor beta chains below was sequenced from the same sample in a study of vaccination and CD4 T cells after COVID-19. These receptors lack a known antigen. Treatment meaning: roughly 11-day PBMC culture with coronavirus spike peptide pools or control peptides (ViraFEST assay). Pre-COVID-19 pandemic sampling (2011-2018) yielded the unexposed donor's CD4+ T cells. With the Oncomine TCR Beta short-read assay, DNA from cultured CD4+ T cells was sequenced. TCRdb re-called the PCR reads through MiXCR, storing one row per CDR3 protein. The sample comprises just over 2,500 distinct CDR3 sequences, roughly two fifths of which are singletons, and around 45% rests with the top ten. The sample was CD4+ T cells from blood, cultured in vitro. The receptor set was obtained from a human donor in good health.

The genes are TRBV19 and TRBJ1-1; D not certain. The CDR3 covers 14 residues. V was trimmed by 3 bases and J by 0 bases, leaving 8 bases between them. From germline, CDR1 is LNHDA and CDR2 SQIVND (reference sequence). Written as DNA, the CDR3 is TGTGCCAGTAGTATCAACGCATTGAACACTGAAGCTTTCTTT. Its protein is CASSINALNTEAFF.

This clonotype turned up a few times. The V gene is TRBV19, the J gene TRBJ2-7, with unresolved D. Trimming shortened V by 3 bases and J by 3 bases, and 15 bases separated the two germline ends. Looked up from germline, CDR1 is LNHDA and CDR2 is SQIVND (reference sequence). The CDR3 contains 15 residues. The CDR3 protein is CASSIGGSKSYEQYF. In DNA form, the CDR3 reads TGTGCCAGTAGTATCGGTGGCAGTAAAAGCTACGAGCAGTACTTC.

This clonotype has just a few counts. The chain is built from TRBV6-5 and TRBJ2-5; 11 bases are shared with TRBD2. Germline CDR1 is MNHEY and CDR2 is SVGAGI. There are 16 residues in the CDR3. Losses at the gene ends were 2 bases for V and 4 bases for J; bases not matched to a gene: 6. The CDR3 coding sequence is TGTGCCAGCAGTTACCCTAGCGGGGGGTCCAGAGAGACCCAGTACTTC. This codes for CASSYPSGGSRETQYF.

This chain links TRBV12-3 or TRBV12-4 with TRBJ2-2; D possibly corresponds to TRBD2 (7 bases). CDR3 size: 14 residues. Trimming took off 6 bases at V and 1 base at J, with 9 bases between the two ends. The CDR3 here is CASRGGQNTGELFF. For the CDR3, the DNA is TGTGCCAGCAGGGGGGGGCAGAACACCGGGGAGCTGTTTTTT.